This T cell receptor (beta chain) comes out of a study of Ad26.COV2.S vaccination and SARS-CoV-2 variants. On the study more broadly: The Ad26.COV2.S arm of the COV1001 trial was where the donor was placed. The vaccine Ad26.COV2.S was put into the muscle once, or twice with 56 days between. Whole-study findings and limits: People who got the vaccine had more spike-specific TCR breadth than people who got placebo.

Germline CDR1 is SGHTA and CDR2 is FQGTGA. The CDR3 totals 15 residues. Trimming removed 5 bases from V and 1 base from J; junction bases left unmatched: 5. About this clone itself: What it binds is unknown.

Clones were read by immunoSEQ multiplex PCR, and TCRdb kept only the in-frame ones, dropping some. The sample holds hundreds of thousands of clones, roughly nine tenths seen once. Noted treatment: roughly 19 received Ad26.COV2.S at low or high dose, single or two shots; roughly five received placebo; per-sample allocation not given. Samples analyzed were those drawn on day 63 after the first vaccine or placebo injection. Vaccination used an Ad26 vector expressing Wuhan-strain SARS-CoV-2 spike. The gene calls are TRBV7-3 and TRBJ2-1; TRBD1 matches at 7 bases. The material sequenced was peripheral blood, taken in a trial of Ad26.COV2.S vaccine versus placebo. This receptor was obtained from a person aged 18-60 years who received the Ad26.COV2.S COVID-19 vaccine or a placebo. The DNA of the CDR3 is TGTGCCAGCAGCACTGACAGGGAGTCCTACAATGAGCAGTTCTTC. Protein sequence: CASSTDRESYNEQFF.